These T cell receptor beta chains were read from a single sample in a study of T cell repertoires in cytomegalovirus infection. Using its own MiXCR run on the reads, TCRdb lists one record per CDR3 protein. This sample yields about 440,000 distinct CDR3 sequences, of which roughly 30% are seen a single time; roughly 15% belongs to the top ten. The sample taken for sequencing was PBMCs. These receptors all stem from a human donor in good health (CMV status not recorded). Some clones in this sample may be carry-over from other donors' samples. The CDR3 runs from the conserved cysteine through the conserved F or W. The D gene is left open where the match is weak. A clone size is listed for some rows: how often the clone was seen (once, few, many), or a class if it is expanded.

d_call | cdr3_length | clone_size | v_call | cdr3_aa
NA | 17 | few | TRBV14 | CASSQGGARSYNSPLHF
TRBD2 | 14 | few | TRBV11-2 | CASSPSGGLVEQFF
NA | 13 | few | TRBV6-6 | CASSYGQSYGYTF
TRBD1 | 14 | once | TRBV27 | CASRKWDRPAEQYF
TRBD1 | 16 | NA | TRBV5-1 | CASSNSPGQGPTEAFF
NA | 15 | few | TRBV4-1 | CASRARVGLVETQYF
NA | 14 | NA | TRBV28 | CASRPPRGQGGYTF
NA | 14 | NA | TRBV15 | CATSRDLGTDTQYF
NA | 14 | many | TRBV6-1 | CASSGPGSGNTIYF
NA | 15 | NA | TRBV15 | CATSRVGGRDEKLFF
NA | 14 | few | TRBV19 | CASMVSGGRQPQHF
TRBD1 | 16 | NA | TRBV7-9 | CASSLDGRGQGQPQHF
TRBD1 | 15 | many | TRBV7-8 | CASSYSGTVHNEQFF
TRBD2 | 15 | NA | TRBV4-3 | CASSHREGSYNEQFF
TRBD1 | 15 | many | TRBV5-5 | CASSLAGTGVTEAFF